This T cell receptor (beta chain) was profiled in a study of T cells in Graves' hyperthyroidism and ophthalmopathy. The CDR3 has 13 residues. Germline CDR1 reads DFQATT; CDR2 reads SNEGSKA (reference sequence). Regarding this clonotype: Its antigen remains unidentified. One end of the junction is discordant with germline, which a read error may explain.

What was amplified from RNA transcripts were TCR beta CDR3 regions. The TCR CDR3 was amplified in a first-round RT-PCR using the HTBI primer set. TCRdb passed the multiplex PCR reads through MiXCR, listing each CDR3 protein once. The table records roughly 800,000 distinct CDR3 sequences, 35% to 40% of them present only once. Study-wide points: Ophthalmopathy onset followed model prediction by a median about 6.9 months.

Specimen: blood. This receptor was taken from a man between 18 and 35 years old with Graves' hyperthyroidism. This chain joins TRBV20-1 and TRBJ1-2; D ambiguous. This CDR3 reads CGARDKAGGGYTF. The CDR3 DNA reads TGCGGTGCTAGAGATAAGGCGGGAGGTGGCTACACCTTC.